This passage covers 29 T cell receptor beta chains from one sample sequenced in a study of blood T cell repertoires in COVID-19. Repertoires were generated with immunoSEQ multiplex PCR, while TCRdb's copy carries only in-frame clones and drops some. In the table there are 270,000 or so clones, more than 75% of which are singletons. Material: peripheral blood. These receptors originate from a man between 40 and 49 years old with active or convalescent COVID-19.

The V call is TRBV6-6, the J call TRBJ2-3; no definite D call. The CDR3 totals 13 residues. The germline CDR1 and CDR2 sequences are MNHNY and SVGAGI (reference sequence). V was cut by 2 bases and J by 1 base, with 4 bases left in between. The CDR3 sequence: CASSYPGTDTQYF. In DNA, the CDR3 is TGTGCCAGCAGTTACCCCGGCACAGATACGCAGTATTTT.

DNA of the CDR3: TGTGCCACCATCCGATCCTCGGCGGGGGGCAATCAGCCCCAGCATTTT. It specifies CATIRSSAGGNQPQHF. This chain connects TRBV24-1 to TRBJ1-5, with D perhaps matching TRBD1 (5 bases). CDR1 and CDR2 (germline): KGHDR, SFDVKD. Trimming took 8 bases from V and 2 from J, leaving 18 bases between them. This CDR3 is built from 16 residues.

V usage is TRBV11-2 and J usage is TRBJ1-3; perhaps TRBD1 as D (6 bases). Trimming shortened V by 2 bases and J by 0 bases, and 14 bases separated the two germline ends. The CDR3 is made up of 17 amino acids. Germline V CDR1 and CDR2: SGHAT, FQNNGV. The CDR3 DNA reads as TGTGCCAGCAGCTTACGAGCGGGACAAACCTCTGGAAACACCATATATTTT. Its translation is CASSLRAGQTSGNTIYF.

The table lists this clone with a count of one. This chain uses TRBV6-1 with TRBJ1-5, with D perhaps matching TRBD1 (5 bases). This CDR3 is built from 13 residues. The germline V and J ends were trimmed by 0 bases and 6 bases, with 6 bases remaining between them. The germline gives CDR1 MNHNS, CDR2 SASEGT. The CDR3: CASSEAQGQPQHF. The CDR3, as DNA: TGTGCCAGCAGTGAAGCGCAGGGTCAGCCCCAGCATTTT.

This clone has only a few counts. V and J are TRBV15 and TRBJ2-7; 8 bases map to TRBD2. From germline, CDR1 is LNHNV and CDR2 YYDKDF (reference sequence). Trimming took 5 bases from V and 2 from J; bases not matched to a gene: 5. This CDR3 has 14 residues. DNA of the CDR3: TGTGCCACCAGCGACACTAGCGGTACCTACGAGCAGTACTTC. Its translation: CATSDTSGTYEQYF.

The chain is built from TRBV24-1 and TRBJ2-7, with 8 positions matching TRBD1. Germline CDR1 is KGHDR and CDR2 is SFDVKD. V was clipped by 3 bases and J by 2 bases; unmatched bases: 2. The CDR3 has 14 residues. CDR3 loop: CATSDADRAYEQYF. The CDR3 region has the DNA TGTGCCACCAGTGATGCGGACAGGGCCTACGAGCAGTACTTC.

The chain is built from TRBV25-1 and TRBJ2-3; TRBD2 matches at 8 bases. This CDR3 is built from 16 residues. The J segment lost 2 bases and the V segment lost 3 bases, leaving 7 bases of the junction unmatched. Germline CDR1 MGHDK, CDR2 SYGVNS. The DNA for the CDR3 is TGTGCCAGCAGTGATGGAAGCGGGAGCCCCACAGATACGCAGTATTTT. Protein product: CASSDGSGSPTDTQYF.

V usage is TRBV5-1 and J usage is TRBJ1-1, with TRBD1 matching 9 bases. From germline, CDR1 is SGHRS and CDR2 YFSETQ. Unmatched junction bases numbered 3, after V lost 4 bases and J lost 5 bases. CDR3 length: 13 residues. The CDR3 DNA reads TGCGCCAGCAGCCCGGGACAGGGTACTGAAGCTTTCTTT. As protein: CASSPGQGTEAFF.

The chain is built from TRBV2 and TRBJ1-3; weak D call: TRBD1 (5 bases). CDR1 SNHLY and CDR2 FYNNEI come from the germline V gene. The CDR3 is made up of 12 amino acids. The ends were cut back, 7 bases at V and 2 bases at J, with 6 bases in the middle. The CDR3: CASTGAGNTIYF. The CDR3 DNA follows: TGTGCCAGCACGGGGGCTGGAAACACCATATATTTT.

V usage is TRBV7-9 and J usage is TRBJ2-2; D is perhaps TRBD1 (5 bases). CDR3 length: 12 residues. Germline assignment: CDR1 SEHNR and CDR2 FQNEAQ (reference sequence). The DNA of the CDR3 is TGTGCAGGGGATTGGAACACCGGGGAGCTGTTTTTT. Protein product: CAGDWNTGELFF. Drawing the rest from reference TRBV7-9 and TRBJ2-2, the complete variable domain is DTGVSQNPRHKITKRGQNVTFRCDPISEHNRLYWYRQTLGQGPEFLTYFQNEAQLEKSRLLSDRFSAERPKGSFSTLEIQRTEQGDSAMYLCAGDWNTGELFFGEGSRLTVL.

This clone was seen just once. The chain combines TRBV5-4 with TRBJ2-3; 7 bases match TRBD1. The CDR3 spans 16 residues. V lost 4 bases and J lost 1; bases outside the gene matches: 9. Germline values: CDR1 SGHNT, CDR2 YYREEE (reference sequence). The CDR3, as DNA: TGTGCCAGCAGCATACAGGGGTTTGAGGGCACAGATACGCAGTATTTT. It translates to CASSIQGFEGTDTQYF.

This rearrangement joins TRBV12-3 or TRBV12-4 to TRBJ2-7; a weak D match, TRBD2 (6 bases). The ends were cut back, 1 base at V and 7 bases at J, with 8 bases in the middle. The CDR3 is made up of 12 amino acids. The CDR3 DNA reads as TGTGCCAGCAGTTTAGGCGGGATGGAGCAGTACTTC. Translation: CASSLGGMEQYF.

The J gene is TRBJ2-7, the V gene TRBV4-1; 7 bases agree with TRBD2. The junction had 4 bases not matched to a gene; V was cut back by 0 bases and J by 2 bases. Germline V gene sequence: CDR1 MGHRA, CDR2 YSYEKL. There are 15 residues in the CDR3. CDR3 DNA: TGCGCCAGCAGCCAAGAGGGGCTAGCGGCCTACGAGCAGTACTTC. The encoded protein is CASSQEGLAAYEQYF.

The chain carries TRBV5-4 and TRBJ2-1; D not certain. Germline CDR1 is SGHNT and CDR2 is YYREEE (reference sequence). The length of the CDR3 is 16 residues. Between the trimmed V and J ends, which lost 0 bases and 3 bases, there was a span of 13 bases. The CDR3 region is CASSLAGGNIYNEQFF. The CDR3, as DNA: TGTGCCAGCAGCTTGGCTGGCGGTAATATCTACAATGAGCAGTTCTTC.

The J gene is TRBJ2-2, the V gene TRBV5-1, with D possibly matching TRBD1 (6 bases). Germline-derived CDR1 and CDR2 are SGHRS and YFSETQ. The CDR3 totals 13 residues. V lost 9 bases, J lost 1 base, and 10 bases lay in between. The CDR3 region has the DNA TGCGCCACGCAGGGACAGAACACCGGGGAGCTGTTTTTT. Amino acids: CATQGQNTGELFF. Using reference TRBV5-1 and TRBJ2-2 for the parts outside the CDR3, the full variable domain is KAGVTQTPRYLIKTRGQQVTLSCSPISGHRSVSWYQQTPGQGLQFLFEYFSETQRNKGNFPGRFSGRQFSNSRSEMNVSTLELGDSALYLCATQGQNTGELFFGEGSRLTVL.

The chain links TRBV6-5 to TRBJ1-6; 10 bases align to TRBD1. The J segment lost 11 bases and the V segment lost 5 bases, leaving 9 bases of the junction unmatched. Germline V gene lookup returns CDR1 MNHEY and CDR2 SVGAGI. CDR3 length equals 15 residues. The DNA for the CDR3 is TGTGCCAGCAGTATAAGTCAGGGACAGGGGACACCCCTCCACTTT. Its protein product is CASSISQGQGTPLHF.

V usage is TRBV30 and J usage is TRBJ2-1, with 16 bases fitting TRBD2. After removal of 5 bases from V and 10 bases from J, the junction contained 5 bases not matched to a gene. Germline CDR1 reads GTSNPN; CDR2 reads SVGIG (reference sequence). The CDR3 loop spans 14 amino acids. The CDR3 DNA reads TGTGCCTGGGGGACTAGCGGGAGGGCCCTGGAGCAGTTCTTC. It codes for CAWGTSGRALEQFF. The whole variable domain, remainder taken from reference TRBV30 and TRBJ2-1, is SQTIHQWPATLVQPVGSPLSLECTVEGTSNPNLYWYRQAAGRGLQLLFYSVGIGQISSEVPQNLSASRPQDRQFILSSKKLLLSDSGFYLCAWGTSGRALEQFFGPGTRLTVL.

The chain combines TRBV4-1 with TRBJ2-1, with 7 nucleotides matching TRBD2. Germline V gene data show CDR1 as MGHRA and CDR2 as YSYEKL. CDR3 length equals 19 residues. Trimming cost V 0 bases and J 2 bases; bases outside gene matches: 13. CDR3 sequence reads: CASSQDSWRGRVAYNEQFF. CDR3 DNA: TGCGCCAGCAGCCAAGATAGTTGGCGGGGGAGGGTCGCCTACAATGAGCAGTTCTTC.

The rearrangement uses TRBV7-2 and TRBJ1-1, with D possibly TRBD1 on 5 matching bases. Per the germline V gene, CDR1 is SGHTA and CDR2 is FQGNSA. The CDR3 runs to 15 residues. V lost 1 base to trimming and J lost 0 bases, with 9 bases between them. The CDR3 nucleotides read TGTGCCAGCAGCTTAGGCGGCAGGGTGAACACTGAAGCTTTCTTT. It specifies CASSLGGRVNTEAFF.

This chain uses TRBV7-3 with TRBJ2-1; D uncertain. Germline V gene sequence: CDR1 SGHTA, CDR2 FQGTGA. This CDR3 contains 15 residues. The ends were cut back, 3 bases at V and 7 bases at J, with 16 bases in the middle. CDR3: CASSFLAGPRNEQFF. Here the CDR3 DNA reads TGTGCCAGCAGCTTCCTTGCAGGCCCCAGGAATGAGCAGTTCTTC. The variable domain in full, completed from reference TRBV7-3 and TRBJ2-1, reads GAGVSQTPSNKVTEKGKYVELRCDPISGHTALYWYRQSLGQGPEFLIYFQGTGAADDSGLPNDRFFAVRPEGSVSTLKIQRTERGDSAVYLCASSFLAGPRNEQFFGPGTRLTVL.

The chain joins TRBV7-2 to TRBJ2-2, with 11 bases aligning to TRBD2. Looked up from germline, CDR1 is SGHTA and CDR2 is FQGNSA. This CDR3 region has 16 residues. V dropped 6 bases and J dropped 6; count of bases not matched to a gene: 9. CDR3 coding DNA: TGTGCCAGCAGAACCGCCGGGACTAGCGGCTCCGGGGAGCTGTTTTTT. This gives the protein CASRTAGTSGSGELFF.

In its sample, this clone was seen once. The rearrangement joins TRBV4-1 to TRBJ1-6, with D perhaps matching TRBD1 (6 bases). Trimming cost V 1 base and J 5 bases, with 15 bases left between them. The CDR3 has 17 amino acids. Germline CDR1 and CDR2: MGHRA and YSYEKL. CDR3 region: CASSQVTTRDNNSPLHF. The CDR3, as DNA: TGCGCCAGCAGCCAAGTTACAACCCGGGACAATAATTCACCCCTCCACTTT.

The V call is TRBV13, the J call TRBJ1-6; D is uncertain. The V gene lost 0 bases and the J gene lost 7 bases, with 7 bases spanning the gap. The CDR3 has 14 amino acids. CDR1 is PRHDT and CDR2 is FYEKMQ in the germline V gene (reference sequence). The CDR3 sequence: CASSLGRRNSPLHF. The CDR3 DNA sequence: TGTGCCAGCAGCTTAGGCAGGAGGAATTCACCCCTCCACTTT. The variable domain in full, with the rest retrieved from reference TRBV13 and TRBJ1-6, is AAGVIQSPRHLIKEKRETATLKCYPIPRHDTVYWYQQGPGQDPQFLISFYEKMQSDKGSIPDRFSAQQFSDYHSELNMSSLELGDSALYFCASSLGRRNSPLHFGNGTRLTVT.

The rearrangement joins TRBV5-8 to TRBJ2-5; 8 bases map to TRBD2. Germline CDR1 SGHTS, CDR2 YDEGEE. The trim removed 4 bases at V and 7 bases at J, leaving 3 bases unmatched. CDR3 length: 12 amino acids. CDR3: CASSLAGGTQYF. DNA of the CDR3: TGTGCCAGCAGCCTCGCGGGGGGGACCCAGTACTTC.

The CDR3 is CASSSPGGGSYEQYF. DNA of the CDR3: TGTGCCAGCAGTTCACCGGGAGGGGGCTCCTACGAGCAGTACTTC. This rearrangement joins TRBV27 to TRBJ2-7; 8 bases align to TRBD2. From germline, CDR1 is MNHEY and CDR2 SMNVEV (reference sequence). The CDR3 has 15 amino acids. Trimming removed 4 bases from V and 0 bases from J; junction bases left unmatched: 5.

The V gene is TRBV28, the J gene TRBJ1-4, with 8 bases matching TRBD1. The CDR3 is 13 amino acids. With V trimmed by 7 bases and J by 7 bases, 5 bases remained unmatched. CDR1 is MDHEN and CDR2 is SYDVKM in the germline V gene. CDR3 in amino acids: CASKDRESEKLFF. DNA of the CDR3: TGTGCCAGCAAGGACAGGGAAAGTGAAAAACTGTTTTTT. The full variable domain, completed using reference TRBV28 and TRBJ1-4, is DVKVTQSSRYLVKRTGEKVFLECVQDMDHENMFWYRQDPGLGLRLIYFSYDVKMKEKGDIPEGYSVSREKKERFSLILESASTNQTSMYLCASKDRESEKLFFGSGTQLSVL.

About this clone itself: This sample includes further DNA sequences coding for the same CDR3. The chain uses TRBV7-9 and TRBJ2-3; 8 nucleotides match TRBD2. The V segment lost 1 base and the J segment 3 bases; nucleotides outside the gene matches: 3. CDR1 and CDR2 (germline): SEHNR, FQNEAQ (reference sequence). This CDR3 region has 15 residues. CDR3 in DNA: TGTGCCAGCAGCTTAGGGGGACTAGATACAGATACGCAGTATTTT. It encodes CASSLGGLDTDTQYF.

The chain links TRBV11-3 to TRBJ2-4, with a weak D call TRBD1 (6 bases). CDR1 SGHNT and CDR2 YENEEA come from the germline V gene. The CDR3 sequence is 16 residues long. V lost 5 bases and J 3 bases, leaving 17 bases between the germline ends. DNA for the CDR3: TGTGCCAGCAGCCCGCTAACAGGGTCGGACAAAAACATTCAGTACTTC. Protein: CASSPLTGSDKNIQYF. Together with reference TRBV11-3 and TRBJ2-4, the CDR3 gives the full variable domain: EAGVVQSPRYKIIEKKQPVAFWCNPISGHNTLYWYLQNLGQGPELLIRYENEEAVDDSQLPKDRFSAERLKGVDSTLKIQPAELGDSAVYLCASSPLTGSDKNIQYFGAGTRLSVL.

The chain links TRBV27 to TRBJ2-3; D gene unclear. Germline assignment: CDR1 MNHEY and CDR2 SMNVEV (reference sequence). V was shortened by 8 bases and J by 0 bases, with 12 bases between the two germline ends. CDR3 size: 14 residues. CDR3 sequence reads: CASPLVGSTDTQYF. The CDR3 nucleotides are TGTGCCAGCCCATTGGTCGGGAGCACAGATACGCAGTATTTT.